Following are 22 T cell receptor beta chains from one sample sequenced in a study of blood T cell repertoires in COVID-19. Data came from immunoSEQ multiplex PCR; TCRdb stores just in-frame clones and leaves some out. The table records 250,000 to 300,000 clones, over 80% of them present only once. The sequenced sample was peripheral blood. These receptors originate from a man aged 55 to 70 who had recovered from COVID-19.

The chain couples TRBV14 to TRBJ2-1; D might be TRBD2 (6 bases). CDR1 and CDR2 (germline): SGHDN, FVKESK. CDR3 length equals 14 residues. Trimming removed 3 bases from V and 10 bases from J, with 16 bases in between. The chain's CDR3 is CASSQIRDSSEQFF. CDR3 DNA sequence: TGTGCCAGCAGCCAGATCCGGGACTCCTCAGAGCAGTTCTTC.

CDR3 DNA: TGTGCCAGCAGCTTAGTTCAGGGTCTCTCCGAGCAGTACTTC. The encoded protein is CASSLVQGLSEQYF. The chain carries TRBV7-2 and TRBJ2-7; maybe TRBD1 (5 bases). This CDR3 has 14 amino acids. The ends were cut back, 1 base at V and 6 bases at J, with 13 bases in the middle. CDR1 is SGHTA and CDR2 is FQGNSA in the germline V gene. Full variable domain (outside the CDR3, taken from reference TRBV7-2 and TRBJ2-7): GAGVSQSPSNKVTEKGKDVELRCDPISGHTALYWYRQSLGQGLEFLIYFQGNSAPDKSGLPSDRFSAERTGGSVSTLTIQRTQQEDSAVYLCASSLVQGLSEQYFGPGTRLTVT.

This chain's CDR3 is CSASFTGGIGETQYF. CDR3 in DNA: TGCAGTGCTAGTTTTACAGGGGGAATTGGGGAGACCCAGTACTTC. The chain employs TRBV20-1 and TRBJ2-5, with 8 bases that match TRBD1. Trimming cost V 3 bases and J 5 bases; bases outside gene matches: 11. This CDR3 has 15 residues. Germline CDR1 reads DFQATT; CDR2 reads SNEGSKA (reference sequence).

This clone has a handful of counts. The rearrangement uses TRBV3-1 (or the pseudogene TRBV3-2) and TRBJ1-5; D possibly corresponds to TRBD1 (5 bases). V was pared by 4 bases and J by 6 bases, with 22 bases between. CDR3 size: 17 residues. The germline V gene has CDR1 LGHDT and CDR2 YNNKEL (reference sequence). Here the CDR3 reads CASSPGVGRLIGQPQHF. Here the CDR3 DNA reads TGTGCCAGCAGCCCGGGGGTGGGCAGGTTGATTGGTCAGCCCCAGCATTTT.

J is TRBJ2-7 and V is TRBV6-5, with 9 bases fitting TRBD1. The CDR3 covers 15 residues. Germline V gene data show CDR1 as MNHEY and CDR2 as SVGAGI. Trimming cost V 4 bases and J 5 bases; bases outside gene matches: 9. The chain's CDR3 is CASSFGRDRVNEQYF. CDR3 nucleotide sequence: TGTGCCAGCAGTTTCGGCCGGGACAGGGTCAACGAGCAGTACTTC.

This clone was counted between two and nine times. The rearrangement joins TRBV2 to TRBJ2-7; D is possibly TRBD1 (6 bases). Between the trimmed V and J ends, which lost 6 bases and 0 bases, there was a span of 15 bases. The CDR3 covers 15 residues. In germline, CDR1 is SNHLY, CDR2 FYNNEI. The CDR3 protein is CASRLTGSSSYEQYF. DNA for the CDR3: TGTGCCAGCAGACTGACAGGATCCAGCTCCTACGAGCAGTACTTC.

This chain links TRBV7-2 with TRBJ2-7, with 10 nucleotides matching TRBD1. The trim removed 4 bases at V and 4 bases at J, leaving 4 bases unmatched. Germline lookup yields CDR1 SGHTA and CDR2 FQGNSA. The CDR3 extends over 14 amino acids. The DNA for the CDR3 is TGTGCCAGCAGCTCGCGGACAGGGGGGTACGAGCAGTACTTC. Protein sequence: CASSSRTGGYEQYF.

This chain links TRBV7-2 with TRBJ2-7; D might be TRBD1 (5 bases). The CDR3 length is 13 residues. Germline V lookup: CDR1 SGHTA, CDR2 FQGNSA. Between the trimmed V and J ends, which lost 2 bases and 3 bases, there was a span of 8 bases. The CDR3 loop reads CASSLQGFYEQYF. CDR3 bases: TGTGCCAGCAGCTTACAGGGATTCTACGAGCAGTACTTC.

This CDR3 is CASSSITGTSGFYEQYF. The CDR3 nucleotides are TGTGCCAGCAGCTCGATTACCGGGACTAGCGGGTTTTACGAGCAGTACTTC. The gene calls are TRBV11-2 and TRBJ2-7, with 12 bases that match TRBD2. The germline CDR1 and CDR2 sequences are SGHAT and FQNNGV. The CDR3 has 17 residues. V trimming: 4 bases; J trimming: 4 bases; junction bases outside the gene matches: 11.

The rearrangement uses TRBV10-3 and TRBJ1-2, with 9 bases identical to TRBD1. The CDR3 is 13 amino acids. CDR1 and CDR2 (germline): ENHRY, SYGVKD. V gave up 7 bases and J gave up 6 bases; unmatched junction bases: 6. CDR3 DNA sequence: TGTGCCATCACTTTGGGACAGGGTGATGGCTACACCTTC. Encoded protein: CAITLGQGDGYTF.

The CDR3 DNA reads TGCGCCAGCAGCCCGGACGTTGTGGGGGGGAACACTGAAGCTTTCTTT. Protein: CASSPDVVGGNTEAFF. This chain joins TRBV5-1 and TRBJ1-1, with D maybe TRBD1 (5 bases). V lost 4 bases and J 1 base, leaving 17 bases between the germline ends. Germline-derived CDR1 and CDR2 are SGHRS and YFSETQ. This CDR3 spans 16 amino acids.

This clone has only a few counts. The rearrangement links TRBV18 to TRBJ2-3, with TRBD2 matching over 10 bases. V lost 6 bases and J lost 6; bases outside the gene matches: 6. The CDR3 loop spans 14 amino acids. Germline CDR1 is KGHSH and CDR2 is LQKENI. The CDR3 region has the DNA TGTGCCAGCTCGCAGCGGGAGGGCCGGGATACGCAGTATTTT. Amino acids: CASSQREGRDTQYF.

This chain connects TRBV19 to TRBJ1-6, with D perhaps matching TRBD1 (5 bases). This CDR3 spans 14 amino acids. CDR1 and CDR2 from the germline V gene are LNHDA and SQIVND (reference sequence). V shed 7 bases and J shed 7 bases, with 14 bases lying between them. This CDR3 reads CASKPGPENSPLHF. As DNA, the CDR3 is TGTGCCAGTAAACCAGGGCCGGAAAATTCACCCCTCCACTTT.

This clone occurred a few times. This rearrangement joins TRBV5-1 to TRBJ2-2; 10 bases agree with TRBD1. The CDR3 covers 13 residues. CDR1 and CDR2 (germline): SGHRS, YFSETQ. V trimming: 7 bases; J trimming: 3 bases; junction bases outside the gene matches: 0. CDR3 sequence: CASGTGDTGELFF. The CDR3 nucleotides read TGCGCCAGCGGGACAGGGGACACCGGGGAGCTGTTTTTT.

J is TRBJ2-3 and V is TRBV5-4, with D perhaps matching TRBD1 (5 bases). Trimming took 9 bases from V and 0 from J, leaving 8 bases between them. The CDR3 has 12 residues. Germline assignment: CDR1 SGHNT and CDR2 YYREEE (reference sequence). CDR3 residues: CAIRQSTDTQYF. The CDR3 DNA reads as TGTGCCATTCGACAGAGCACAGATACGCAGTATTTT.

The chain combines TRBV9 with TRBJ2-2; weak D call: TRBD2 (6 bases). Trimming removed 0 bases from V and 3 bases from J, with 18 bases in between. Germline CDR1 reads SGDLS; CDR2 reads YYNGEE. This CDR3 spans 18 amino acids. The CDR3 protein is CASSVATGGGADTGELFF. The CDR3 coding sequence is TGTGCCAGCAGCGTAGCTACAGGAGGAGGGGCGGACACCGGGGAGCTGTTTTTT.

This chain links TRBV18 with TRBJ1-1; 7 positions match TRBD1. The germline gives CDR1 KGHSH, CDR2 LQKENI. The CDR3 totals 13 residues. The V and J ends lost 3 bases and 3 bases, in that order; junction bases with no gene match: 1. The CDR3: CASSPDRYTEAFF. The CDR3 DNA is TGTGCCAGCTCACCGGACAGGTACACTGAAGCTTTCTTT.

The chain is built from TRBV3-1 (or the pseudogene TRBV3-2) and TRBJ2-1; the D gene is possibly TRBD2 (6 bases). The CDR3 is 13 amino acids. Germline values: CDR1 LGHDT, CDR2 YNNKEL (reference sequence). The V end was cut by 4 bases, the J end by 9 bases, with 13 bases between. The CDR3 loop reads CASSRAGRGEQFF. The CDR3 coding sequence is TGTGCCAGCAGCCGGGCGGGAAGGGGTGAGCAGTTCTTC.

Concerning this clone: The germline gene is not matched at one end of the junction; a read error may be the cause. The chain uses TRBV6-5 and TRBJ2-7; TRBD2 aligns across 9 bases. The CDR3 consists of 15 residues. Germline CDR1 and CDR2: MNHEY and SVGAGI. CDR3 amino acids: CASSISGRVSSEQYF. CDR3 coding DNA: TGTGCCAGCAGTATTAGCGGGAGAGTCTCCTCCGAGCAGTACTTC.

The rearrangement uses TRBV6-4 and TRBJ2-3, with 12 bases aligning to TRBD2. The CDR3 contains 16 residues. J lost 4 bases, V lost 6 bases, and 8 bases had no gene match. Germline loops: CDR1 MRHNA, CDR2 SNTAGT. The CDR3 sequence: CASSPTSGGPPDTQYF. DNA of the CDR3: TGTGCCAGCAGCCCTACTAGCGGGGGGCCACCAGATACGCAGTATTTT.

This rearrangement joins TRBV5-6 to TRBJ1-2; tentative D call: TRBD1 (5 bases). CDR1 SGHDT and CDR2 YYEEEE come from the germline V gene. The CDR3 runs to 16 residues. With 0 bases removed from V and 2 bases from J, the gap between germline ends came to 14 bases. The CDR3 DNA reads as TGTGCCAGCAGCTTGGGGGACTCACGGGGGAACTATGGCTACACCTTC. Translating gives CASSLGDSRGNYGYTF.

The chain combines TRBV15 with TRBJ2-3; 7 bases match TRBD1. In germline, CDR1 is LNHNV, CDR2 YYDKDF (reference sequence). V dropped 1 base and J dropped 5; count of bases not matched to a gene: 6. This CDR3 region has 15 residues. The CDR3, as DNA: TGTGCCACCAGCAGAGCTGGGACAGAAAGAGATACGCAGTATTTT. This gives the protein CATSRAGTERDTQYF.